This T cell receptor (beta chain) comes out of a study of blood T cell repertoires in COVID-19. Study context: Samples of COVID-19 (acute and convalescent) were obtained from the United States, Italy and Spain.

Participants classified as exposed had met a COVID-19 case within 2 weeks before study entry. Looked up from germline, CDR1 is GTSNPN and CDR2 is SVGIG (reference sequence). J gave up 4 bases and V 5 bases, and 9 bases lay outside the gene matches. This CDR3 contains 15 residues. Data came from immunoSEQ multiplex PCR; TCRdb stores just in-frame clones and leaves some out. This table has about 430,000 clones, more than 70% appearing once. The sequence was obtained from a woman aged 18-35 years who had been exposed to COVID-19. The chain employs TRBV30 and TRBJ2-1; 9 bases agree with TRBD1. What was sequenced was PBMCs or T cells enriched from blood (not recorded which). The CDR3 region is CAWDTGTGIYNEQFF. The CDR3 DNA reads TGTGCCTGGGACACCGGGACAGGGATTTACAATGAGCAGTTCTTC.